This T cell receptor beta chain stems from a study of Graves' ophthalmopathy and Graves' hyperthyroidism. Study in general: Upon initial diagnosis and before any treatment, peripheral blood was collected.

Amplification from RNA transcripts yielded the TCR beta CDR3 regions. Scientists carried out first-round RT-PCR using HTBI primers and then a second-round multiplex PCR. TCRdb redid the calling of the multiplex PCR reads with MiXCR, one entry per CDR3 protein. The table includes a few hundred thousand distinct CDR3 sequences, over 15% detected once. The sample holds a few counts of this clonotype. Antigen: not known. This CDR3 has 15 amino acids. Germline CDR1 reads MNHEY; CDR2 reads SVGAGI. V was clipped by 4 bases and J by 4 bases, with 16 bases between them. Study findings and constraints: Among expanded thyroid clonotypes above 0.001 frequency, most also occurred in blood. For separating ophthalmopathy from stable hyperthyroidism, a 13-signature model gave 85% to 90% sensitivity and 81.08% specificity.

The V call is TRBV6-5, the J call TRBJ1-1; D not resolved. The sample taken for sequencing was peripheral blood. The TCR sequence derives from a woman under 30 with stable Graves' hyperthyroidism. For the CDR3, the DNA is TGTGCCAGCAGTTTTCGACCGGTGATCGGCACTGAAGCTTTCTTT. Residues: CASSFRPVIGTEAFF.